This T cell receptor (beta chain) was recovered during a study of control samples from healthy donors and cancer patients. V dropped 0 bases and J dropped 5 bases, with 5 bases sitting between them. This CDR3 is built from 12 residues. CDR1 and CDR2 from the germline V gene are SGHRS and YFSETQ. The data were produced by immunoSEQ multiplex PCR, yet TCRdb's version contains in-frame clones alone and is incomplete. This sample has 88,000 or so clones; just under 95% occur once, and the top ten carry approximately 4.8%. The sample consisted of blood. The TCR originated in a woman aged 18-30 years in good health. The V call is TRBV5-1, the J call TRBJ2-5; D gene uncertain. The CDR3 loop reads CASSLDGETQYF. As DNA, the CDR3 is TGCGCCAGCAGCTTGGATGGGGAGACCCAGTACTTC.